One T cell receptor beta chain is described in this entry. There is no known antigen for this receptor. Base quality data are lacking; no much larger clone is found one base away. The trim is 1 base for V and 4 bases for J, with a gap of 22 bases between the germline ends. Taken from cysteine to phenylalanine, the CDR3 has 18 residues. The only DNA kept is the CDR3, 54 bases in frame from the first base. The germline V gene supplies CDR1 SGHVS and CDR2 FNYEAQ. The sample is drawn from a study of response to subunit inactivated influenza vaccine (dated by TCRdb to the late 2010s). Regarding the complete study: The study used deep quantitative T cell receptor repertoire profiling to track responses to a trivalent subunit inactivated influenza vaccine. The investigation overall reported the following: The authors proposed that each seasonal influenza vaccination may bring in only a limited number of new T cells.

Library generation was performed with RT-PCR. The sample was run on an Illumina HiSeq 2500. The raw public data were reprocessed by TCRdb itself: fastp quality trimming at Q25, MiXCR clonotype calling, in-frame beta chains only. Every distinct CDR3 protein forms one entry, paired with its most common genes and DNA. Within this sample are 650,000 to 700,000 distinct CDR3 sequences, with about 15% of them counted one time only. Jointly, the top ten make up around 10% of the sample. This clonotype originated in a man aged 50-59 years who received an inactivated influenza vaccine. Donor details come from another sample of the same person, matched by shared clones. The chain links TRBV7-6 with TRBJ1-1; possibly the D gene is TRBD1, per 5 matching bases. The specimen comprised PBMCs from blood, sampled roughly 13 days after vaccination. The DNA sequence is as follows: TGTGCCAGCAGCTTAGTACCAGAAAGGGGTCGGTTGCCCACTGAAGCTTTCTTT. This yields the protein CASSLVPERGRLPTEAFF. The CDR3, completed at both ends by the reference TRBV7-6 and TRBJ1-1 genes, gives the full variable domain GAGVSQSPRYKVTKRGQDVALRCDPISGHVSLYWYRQALGQGPEFLTYFNYEAQQDKSGLPNDRFSAERPEGSISTLTIQRTEQRDSAMYRCASSLVPERGRLPTEAFFGQGTRLTVV.